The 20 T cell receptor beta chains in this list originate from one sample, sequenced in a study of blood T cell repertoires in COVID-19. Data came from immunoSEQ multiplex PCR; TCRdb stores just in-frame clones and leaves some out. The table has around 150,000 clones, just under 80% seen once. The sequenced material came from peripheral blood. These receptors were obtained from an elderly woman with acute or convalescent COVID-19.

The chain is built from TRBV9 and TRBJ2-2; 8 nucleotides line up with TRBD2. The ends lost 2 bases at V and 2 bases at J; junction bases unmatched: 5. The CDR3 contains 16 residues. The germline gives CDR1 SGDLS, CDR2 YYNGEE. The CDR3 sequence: CASSVKAGGNTGELFF. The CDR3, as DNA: TGTGCCAGCAGCGTTAAGGCGGGAGGAAACACCGGGGAGCTGTTTTTT.

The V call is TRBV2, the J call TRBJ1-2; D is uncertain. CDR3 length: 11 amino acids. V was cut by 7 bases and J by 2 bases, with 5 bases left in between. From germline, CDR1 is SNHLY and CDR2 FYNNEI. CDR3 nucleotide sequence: TGTGCCAGCAACAGAAACTATGGCTACACCTTC. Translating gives CASNRNYGYTF.

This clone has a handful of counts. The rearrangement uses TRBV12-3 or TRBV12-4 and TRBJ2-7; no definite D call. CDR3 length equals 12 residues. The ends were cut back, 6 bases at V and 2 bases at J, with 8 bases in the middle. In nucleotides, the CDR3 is TGTGCCAGCAGCGTCAGTCCCTACGAGCAGTACTTC. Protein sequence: CASSVSPYEQYF.

The DNA for the CDR3 is TGCGCCAGCAGTGAAGGACAGGGGAGGACTGAAGCTTTCTTT. Translation: CASSEGQGRTEAFF. The V gene is TRBV10-2, the J gene TRBJ1-1, with TRBD1 matching over 9 bases. CDR1 is WSHSY, CDR2 SAAADI, per germline. The CDR3 covers 14 residues. V dropped 3 bases and J dropped 5; count of bases not matched to a gene: 4.

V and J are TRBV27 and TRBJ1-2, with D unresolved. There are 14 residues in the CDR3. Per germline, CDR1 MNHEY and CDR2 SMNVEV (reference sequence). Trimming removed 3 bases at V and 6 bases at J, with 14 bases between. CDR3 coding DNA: TGTGCCAGCAGTTTCTCAAGCCTTCCGGATGGCTACACCTTC. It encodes CASSFSSLPDGYTF.

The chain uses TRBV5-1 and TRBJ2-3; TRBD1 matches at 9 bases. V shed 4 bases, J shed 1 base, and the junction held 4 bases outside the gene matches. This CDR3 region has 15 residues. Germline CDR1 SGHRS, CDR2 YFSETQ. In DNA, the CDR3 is TGCGCCAGCAGCGTACAGGGGGCAGGCACAGATACGCAGTATTTT. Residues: CASSVQGAGTDTQYF.

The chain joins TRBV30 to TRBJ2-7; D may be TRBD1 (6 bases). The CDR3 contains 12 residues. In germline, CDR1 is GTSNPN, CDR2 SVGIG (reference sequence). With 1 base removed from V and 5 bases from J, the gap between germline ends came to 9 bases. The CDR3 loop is CAWSATGNEQYF. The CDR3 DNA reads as TGTGCCTGGAGTGCAACAGGGAACGAGCAGTACTTC.

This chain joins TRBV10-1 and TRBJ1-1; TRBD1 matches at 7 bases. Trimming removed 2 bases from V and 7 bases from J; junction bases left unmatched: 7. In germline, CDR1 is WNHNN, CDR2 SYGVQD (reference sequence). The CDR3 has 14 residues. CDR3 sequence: CASSEGGQRIEAFF. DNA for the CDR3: TGCGCCAGCAGTGAGGGGGGACAGCGGATTGAAGCTTTCTTT.

This CDR3 reads CASSLKIPGLDGGRRELFF. Written as DNA, the CDR3 is TGTGCCAGCAGCTTAAAAATTCCGGGACTAGATGGGGGTAGAAGGGAGCTGTTTTTT. The chain uses TRBV7-2 and TRBJ2-2, with 8 bases fitting TRBD2. Unmatched junction bases numbered 20, after V lost 2 bases and J lost 9 bases. Per germline, CDR1 SGHTA and CDR2 FQGNSA. This CDR3 has 19 amino acids.

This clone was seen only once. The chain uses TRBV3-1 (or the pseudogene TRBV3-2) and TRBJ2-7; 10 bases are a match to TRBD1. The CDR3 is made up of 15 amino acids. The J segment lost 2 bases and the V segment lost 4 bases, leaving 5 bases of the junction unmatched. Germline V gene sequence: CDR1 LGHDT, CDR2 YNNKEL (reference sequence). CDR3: CASSPRDRGTYEQYF. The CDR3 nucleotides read TGTGCCAGCAGCCCTCGGGACAGGGGTACCTACGAGCAGTACTTC.

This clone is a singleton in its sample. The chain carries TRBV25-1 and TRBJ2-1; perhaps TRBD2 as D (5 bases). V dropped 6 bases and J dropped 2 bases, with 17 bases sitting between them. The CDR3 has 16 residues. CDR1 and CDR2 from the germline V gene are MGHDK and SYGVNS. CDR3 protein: CASSDSRRGTYNEQFF. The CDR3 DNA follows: TGTGCCAGCAGCGACTCGAGGAGAGGGACCTACAATGAGCAGTTCTTC.

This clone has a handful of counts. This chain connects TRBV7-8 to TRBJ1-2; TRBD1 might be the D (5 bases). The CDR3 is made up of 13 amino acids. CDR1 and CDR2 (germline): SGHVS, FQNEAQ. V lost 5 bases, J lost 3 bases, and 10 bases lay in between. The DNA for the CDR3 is TGTGCCAGCAGCCCCCGGGGGTACTATGGCTACACCTTC. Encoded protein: CASSPRGYYGYTF.

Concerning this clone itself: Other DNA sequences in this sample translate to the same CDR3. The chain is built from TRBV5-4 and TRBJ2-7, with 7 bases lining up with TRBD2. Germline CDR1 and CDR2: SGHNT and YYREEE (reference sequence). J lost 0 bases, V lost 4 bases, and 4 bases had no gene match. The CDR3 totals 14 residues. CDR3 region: CASSRGGSSYEQYF. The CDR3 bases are TGTGCCAGCAGCCGCGGGGGTAGCTCCTACGAGCAGTACTTC.

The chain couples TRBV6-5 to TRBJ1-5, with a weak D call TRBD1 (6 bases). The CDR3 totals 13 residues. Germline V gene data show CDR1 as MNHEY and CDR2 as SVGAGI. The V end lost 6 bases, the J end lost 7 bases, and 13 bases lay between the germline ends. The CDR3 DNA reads TGTGCCAGCAGACAGGGCCAAGGGCAGCCCCAGCATTTT. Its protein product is CASRQGQGQPQHF.

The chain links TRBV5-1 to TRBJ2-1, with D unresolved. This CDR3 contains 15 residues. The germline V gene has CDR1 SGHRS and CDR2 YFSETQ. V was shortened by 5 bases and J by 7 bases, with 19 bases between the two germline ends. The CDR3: CASSTMVGLENEQFF. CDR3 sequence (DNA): TGCGCCAGCAGTACTATGGTGGGTTTAGAGAATGAGCAGTTCTTC.

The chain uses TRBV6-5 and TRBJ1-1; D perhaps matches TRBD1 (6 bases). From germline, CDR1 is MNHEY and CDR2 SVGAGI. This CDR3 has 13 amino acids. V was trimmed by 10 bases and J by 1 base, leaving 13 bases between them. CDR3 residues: CATRRTANTEAFF. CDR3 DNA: TGTGCCACCAGAAGGACAGCGAACACTGAAGCTTTCTTT.

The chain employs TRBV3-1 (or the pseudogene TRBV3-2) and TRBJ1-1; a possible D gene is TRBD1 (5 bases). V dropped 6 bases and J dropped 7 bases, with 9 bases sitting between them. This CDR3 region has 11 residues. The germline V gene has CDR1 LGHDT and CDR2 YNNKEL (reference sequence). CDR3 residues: CASRGGVEAFF. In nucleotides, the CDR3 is TGTGCCAGCAGGGGAGGGGTTGAAGCTTTCTTT.

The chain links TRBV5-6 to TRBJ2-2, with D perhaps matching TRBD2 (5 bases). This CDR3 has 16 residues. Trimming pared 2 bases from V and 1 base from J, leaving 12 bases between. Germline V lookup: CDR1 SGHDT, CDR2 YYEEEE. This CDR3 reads CASSFMRGKNTGELFF. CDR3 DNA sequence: TGTGCCAGCAGCTTTATGAGAGGGAAGAACACCGGGGAGCTGTTTTTT.

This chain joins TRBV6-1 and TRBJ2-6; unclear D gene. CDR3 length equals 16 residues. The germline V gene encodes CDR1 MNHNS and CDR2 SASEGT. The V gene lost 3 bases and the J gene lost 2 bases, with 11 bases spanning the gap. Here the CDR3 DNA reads TGTGCCAGCAGTGAGCGAACAGCAACTGGGGCCAACGTCCTGACTTTC. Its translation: CASSERTATGANVLTF.

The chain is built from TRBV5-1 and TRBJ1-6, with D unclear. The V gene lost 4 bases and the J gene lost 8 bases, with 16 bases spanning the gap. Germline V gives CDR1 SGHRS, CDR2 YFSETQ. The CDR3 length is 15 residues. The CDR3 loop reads CASSHSGVADSPLHF. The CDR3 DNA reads TGCGCCAGCAGCCACTCGGGAGTAGCCGATTCACCCCTCCACTTT. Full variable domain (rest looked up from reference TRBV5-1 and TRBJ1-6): KAGVTQTPRYLIKTRGQQVTLSCSPISGHRSVSWYQQTPGQGLQFLFEYFSETQRNKGNFPGRFSGRQFSNSRSEMNVSTLELGDSALYLCASSHSGVADSPLHFGNGTRLTVT.